This T cell receptor (beta chain) emerged from a study of early T cells in non-severe SARS-CoV-2 infection. Turning to the study itself: Chains were not paired, and sequencing was done on bulk RNA from unsorted whole blood. General study points: VDJdb matching favored anti-spike CD8 responses, missing private and CD4 specificities.

This clonotype was seen repeatedly, ten times or more. Its antigen is undetermined. Individual cDNA molecules received unique molecular identifiers. TCRdb re-derived calls from the 5' RACE reads in MiXCR, one entry per CDR3 protein. Of approximately 77,000 distinct CDR3 sequences detected, less than 20% appear once; the ten largest clones hold roughly an eighth. With V trimmed by 3 bases and J by 4 bases, 0 bases remained unmatched. Germline assignment: CDR1 SGHTA and CDR2 FQGNSA. The CDR3 spans 13 residues. Sequencing was performed on whole blood. This chain connects TRBV7-2 to TRBJ1-3, with TRBD1 matching over 7 bases. The receptor comes from an adult who was a healthcare worker with PCR-confirmed SARS-CoV-2 infection or an uninfected control (not recorded which). CDR3 residues: CASSLDRGNTIYF. The CDR3 region has the DNA TGTGCCAGCAGCTTGGACAGGGGAAACACCATATATTTT.